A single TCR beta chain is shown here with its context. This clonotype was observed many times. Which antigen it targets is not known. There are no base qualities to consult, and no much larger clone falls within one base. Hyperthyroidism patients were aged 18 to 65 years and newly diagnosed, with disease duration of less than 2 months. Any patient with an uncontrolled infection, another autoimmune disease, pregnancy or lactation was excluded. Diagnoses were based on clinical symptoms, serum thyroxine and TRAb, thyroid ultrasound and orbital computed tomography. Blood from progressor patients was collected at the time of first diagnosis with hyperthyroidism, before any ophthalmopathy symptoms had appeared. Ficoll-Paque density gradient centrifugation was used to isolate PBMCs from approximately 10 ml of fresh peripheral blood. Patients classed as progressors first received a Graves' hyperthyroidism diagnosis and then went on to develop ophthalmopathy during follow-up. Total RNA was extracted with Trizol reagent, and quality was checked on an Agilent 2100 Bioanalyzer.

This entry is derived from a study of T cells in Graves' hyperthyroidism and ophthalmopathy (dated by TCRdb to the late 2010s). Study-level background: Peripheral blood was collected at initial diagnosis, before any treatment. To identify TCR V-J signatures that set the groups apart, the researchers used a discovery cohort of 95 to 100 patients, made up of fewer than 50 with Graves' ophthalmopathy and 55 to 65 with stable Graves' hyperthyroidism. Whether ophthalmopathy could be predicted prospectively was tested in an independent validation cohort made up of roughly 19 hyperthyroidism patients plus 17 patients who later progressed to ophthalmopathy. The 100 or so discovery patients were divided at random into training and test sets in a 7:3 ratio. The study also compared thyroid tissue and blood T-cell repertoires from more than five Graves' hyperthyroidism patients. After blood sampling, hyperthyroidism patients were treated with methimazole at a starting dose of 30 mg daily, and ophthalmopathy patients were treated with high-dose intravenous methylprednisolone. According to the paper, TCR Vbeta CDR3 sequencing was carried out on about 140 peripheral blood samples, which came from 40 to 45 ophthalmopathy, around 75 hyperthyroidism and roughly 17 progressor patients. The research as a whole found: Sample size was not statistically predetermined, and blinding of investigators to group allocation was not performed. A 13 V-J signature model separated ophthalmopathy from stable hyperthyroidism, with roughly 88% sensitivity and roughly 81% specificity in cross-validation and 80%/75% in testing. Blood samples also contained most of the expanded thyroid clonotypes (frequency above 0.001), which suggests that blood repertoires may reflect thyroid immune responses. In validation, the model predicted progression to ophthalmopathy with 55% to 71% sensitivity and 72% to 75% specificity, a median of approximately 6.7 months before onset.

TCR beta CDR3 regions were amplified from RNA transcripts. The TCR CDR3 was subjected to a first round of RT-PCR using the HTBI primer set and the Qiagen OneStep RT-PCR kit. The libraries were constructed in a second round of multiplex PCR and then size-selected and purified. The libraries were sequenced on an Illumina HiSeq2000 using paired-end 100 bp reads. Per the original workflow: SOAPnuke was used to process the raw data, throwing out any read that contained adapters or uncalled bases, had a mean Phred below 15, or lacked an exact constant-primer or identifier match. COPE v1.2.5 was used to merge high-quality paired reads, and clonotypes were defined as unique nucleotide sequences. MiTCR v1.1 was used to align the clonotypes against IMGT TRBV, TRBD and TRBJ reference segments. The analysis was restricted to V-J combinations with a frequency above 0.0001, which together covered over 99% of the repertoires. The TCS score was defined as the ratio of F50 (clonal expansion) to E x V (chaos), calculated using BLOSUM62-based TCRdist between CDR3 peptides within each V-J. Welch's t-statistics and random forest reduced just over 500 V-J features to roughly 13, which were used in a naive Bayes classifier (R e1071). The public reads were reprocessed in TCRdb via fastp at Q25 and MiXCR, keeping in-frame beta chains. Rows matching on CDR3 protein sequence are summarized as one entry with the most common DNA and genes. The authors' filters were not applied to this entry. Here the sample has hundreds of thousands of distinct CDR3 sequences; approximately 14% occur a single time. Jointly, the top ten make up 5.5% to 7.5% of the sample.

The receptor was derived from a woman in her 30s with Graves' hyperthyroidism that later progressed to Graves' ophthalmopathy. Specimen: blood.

The sequenced DNA: TGTGCCAGCAGCTTAGACGGCTCTTCTGGAAACACCATATATTTT. This yields the protein CASSLDGSSGNTIYF. This chain is built from TRBV7-9 and TRBJ1-3; the D gene assignment is ambiguous. The CDR3, from cysteine to phenylalanine, totals 15 residues. Only the CDR3 part of the read is kept: 45 bases, read in frame from the first base. The germline V gene (reference sequence) specifies SEHNR as CDR1 and FQNEAQ as CDR2. The trim is 1 base for V and 1 base for J, with a gap of 8 bases between the germline ends.